The clone carrying this T cell receptor (beta chain) was counted once. Its specificity is unknown. This sample was taken from a study of cytotoxic CD8 clonotypes in ibrutinib-treated CLL. Across the whole study: The subjects consisted of about a dozen relapsed/refractory and some 14 treatment-naive individuals, with around 17 IGHV unmutated. Overall study results and limits: A rise in clonality was seen at ibrutinib response, and a fall back toward baseline was seen at progression. Under therapy, public clonotypes either contracted or stayed stable, and they were uncommon.

CDR3 length: 16 residues. Trimming removed 4 bases from V and 9 bases from J; junction bases left unmatched: 13. Germline CDR1 is LGHNA and CDR2 is YSLEER. Sequencing used immunoSEQ multiplex PCR; TCRdb keeps in-frame clones, though not all of them. This sample yields 65,000 to 95,000 clones, of which about 86% are seen a single time; less than 6.5% belongs to the top ten. Approximately 1.9 micrograms of genomic DNA came from cryopreserved PBMCs for TCR beta libraries. The V and J genes are TRBV4-3 and TRBJ2-1, with 9 positions matching TRBD2. The source material was PBMCs, sampled before ibrutinib treatment. The receptor was derived from a human donor with chronic lymphocytic leukemia. The CDR3 bases are TGCGCCAGCAGCCCCTTGGCGGGAGGGCTTAAGGGTGAGCAGTTCTTC. Protein product: CASSPLAGGLKGEQFF.